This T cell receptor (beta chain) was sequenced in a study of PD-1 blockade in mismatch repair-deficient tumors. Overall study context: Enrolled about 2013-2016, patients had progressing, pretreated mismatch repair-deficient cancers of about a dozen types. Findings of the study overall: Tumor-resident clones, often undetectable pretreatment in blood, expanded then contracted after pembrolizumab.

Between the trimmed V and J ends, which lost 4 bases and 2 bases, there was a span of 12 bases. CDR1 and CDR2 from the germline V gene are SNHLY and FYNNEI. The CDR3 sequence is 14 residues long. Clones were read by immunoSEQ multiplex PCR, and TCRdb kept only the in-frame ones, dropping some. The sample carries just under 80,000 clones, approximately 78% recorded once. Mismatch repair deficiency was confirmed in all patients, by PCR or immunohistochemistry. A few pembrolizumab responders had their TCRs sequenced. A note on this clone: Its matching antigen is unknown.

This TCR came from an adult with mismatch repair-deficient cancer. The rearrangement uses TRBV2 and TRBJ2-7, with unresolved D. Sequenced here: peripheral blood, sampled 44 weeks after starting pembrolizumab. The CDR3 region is CASSVETGTYEQYF. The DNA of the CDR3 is TGTGCCAGCAGTGTTGAGACCGGTACCTACGAGCAGTACTTC.